This TCR beta chain was profiled in a study of molecular identifiers for immune sequencing clone quantification (dated by TCRdb to between 2018 and 2020). About the investigation overall: For a replicate experiment, RNA from around 20,000 or 99,000 naive CD8 T cells was divided into five aliquots, of which four were sequenced. CD8 T cells were used in a methods study to benchmark molecular-identifier clustering-based TCR repertoire sequencing (MIDCIRS) and TCR RNA copy counting.

Inclusive of the bounding cysteine and phenylalanine, the CDR3 is 15 residues long. Only the CDR3 DNA stays, 45 bases, in frame from base 1. The germline V gene supplies CDR1 SGHTA and CDR2 FQGNSA. At the junction V is shortened by 0 bases and J by 6 bases, with 12 bases in between. Libraries of naive CD8 T cells were built from approximately 20,000 to 980,000 sorted cells, with 10%, 30% or 50% of the purified RNA used. On a BD FACSAria II, naive CD8 T cells were FACS-sorted as CD8+CD4-CCR7+CD45RA+ and collected into RLT Plus buffer. Detection sensitivity was tested by spiking Jurkat RNA equal to about 10 TCR copies' worth into samples containing about 20,000-1,000,000 naive CD8 T cells. Enrichment of CD8 T cells was done with RosetteSep CD8+ T Cell Enrichment Cocktail plus Ficoll-Paque, and ACK red cell lysis came afterward. The library was built by means of PCR. This sample was sequenced with an Illumina HiSeq 4000. Bulk TCR libraries were prepared as previously described, using TCR primers listed in Table S5. Total RNA was purified with the Qiagen AllPrep DNA/RNA kit. Before analysis, reads from multiple sequencing runs of one library were combined. In the source study's methods: Reads were retained only if their TCR constant sequence matched exactly, and those retained reads were trimmed to 150 nt and grouped according to their 12-nt molecular barcodes. Reads within each barcode group were sub-clustered using a 15% Levenshtein threshold, and quality-weighted consensus sequences were constructed for each RNA molecule. Non-functional sequences were filtered out, along with any lower-count sequence sitting one edit away from another sequence. On the basis of fitting two negative binomial distributions, barcode sub-clusters with fewer than 20% of the maximum read count were discarded. The public reads were reanalyzed by TCRdb: fastp trimming at Q25, MiXCR alignment, in-frame beta chains only. Duplicate CDR3 protein sequences are folded into a single record with the most common DNA and genes. Clone size and V and J calls follow TCRdb, not the original study. The sample table records approximately 500,000 distinct CDR3 sequences; about 20% of these occur just once. About 0.8% of the sample comes from the top ten.

What the authors observed across the whole study: In CMV-specific effector cells, over 97% of molecules were held by clones above 20 RNA copies, whereas under 1% of molecules were held by such clones in naive cells. When barcode sub-clustering was not used, chimeric consensus sequences inflated TCR diversity, with chimeras reaching as high as 47%. Identical TCR molecules sharing a barcode could cause highly expanded clone sizes to be underestimated. Spiked-in Jurkat TCR RNA equivalent to a single cell was reported to be detectable even among approximately 900,000 naive CD8 T cells. Naive libraries contained spiked-in Jurkat TCR RNA (approximately ten copies' worth), which is not part of the donor repertoire. About 3.1 recovered TCR RNA copies per cell were obtained by modeling, versus about 9.7 by digital PCR, implying a capture efficiency of about 30%.

In the case of this clonotype: Its binding antigen is unknown. No base quality information exists; no much larger clone differs at one position.

Sequenced: naive CD8+ T cells from blood, with Jurkat cell RNA spiked in. The cell subset or site label for this specimen denotes: FACS-sorted CD8+CD4-CCR7+CD45RA+ naive T cells. The rearranged chain carries TRBV7-2 and TRBJ2-1; the D gene identity is not certain. This TCR was sampled from a human donor in good health. Some libraries in this study had Jurkat cell RNA spiked in. At the DNA level, the sequence is TGTGCCAGCAGCTTAGCTCTAGTGGGAACCAATGAGCAGTTCTTC. It codes for CASSLALVGTNEQFF.